This T cell receptor (beta chain) was sequenced during a study of shared clonotypes between healthy human individuals. Germline CDR1 reads SNHLY; CDR2 reads FYNNEI. V was pared by 4 bases and J by 4 bases, with 9 bases of the junction left unmatched. CDR3 length: 16 amino acids. Some clones are missing from TCRdb's copy, which holds only in-frame ones; the method was immunoSEQ multiplex PCR. The sample holds fewer than 400,000 clones, around 67% seen once. This clone was picked up a small number of times. The sample comprised memory CD4+ T cells sorted from blood. The subset here: CD45RA-negative fraction. This rearrangement joins TRBV2 to TRBJ2-2; 7 bases fit TRBD1. This TCR derives from a man aged 25-45 years in good health. The CDR3 region has the DNA TGTGCCAGCAGTGGACAGGGAGTTATGAGCACCGGGGAGCTGTTTTTT. The encoded protein is CASSGQGVMSTGELFF.